This T cell receptor beta chain was retrieved from a study of Ad26.COV2.S vaccination and SARS-CoV-2 variants. Regarding the study as a whole: Vaccinees showed greater spike-specific TCR breadth than placebo recipients. Recipients of vaccine and of placebo showed similar breadth of their non-spike TCR repertoires.

Measured with immunoSEQ multiplex PCR; TCRdb has only the in-frame clones, and not every one. The sample shows about 350,000 clones, 80% to 90% of them seen only once. This CDR3 region has 15 residues. CDR1 and CDR2 (germline): SNHLY, FYNNEI. Between the trimmed V and J ends, which lost 2 bases and 2 bases, there was a span of 11 bases. Treatment reported: about 20 received Ad26.COV2.S at low or high dose, single or two shots; five or six received placebo; per-sample allocation not given. Collection of samples fell on day 63 after the first vaccine or placebo injection. This clone was picked up many times. Its antigen is not identified.

The origin of this receptor is a person between 18 and 59 years old who received the Ad26.COV2.S COVID-19 vaccine or a placebo. The chain employs TRBV2 and TRBJ2-3, with D possibly matching TRBD1 (5 bases). The material sequenced was peripheral blood, taken in a trial of Ad26.COV2.S vaccine versus placebo. This chain's CDR3 is CASSEYRFFTDTQYF. CDR3 bases: TGTGCCAGCAGTGAATACAGGTTCTTCACAGATACGCAGTATTTT.